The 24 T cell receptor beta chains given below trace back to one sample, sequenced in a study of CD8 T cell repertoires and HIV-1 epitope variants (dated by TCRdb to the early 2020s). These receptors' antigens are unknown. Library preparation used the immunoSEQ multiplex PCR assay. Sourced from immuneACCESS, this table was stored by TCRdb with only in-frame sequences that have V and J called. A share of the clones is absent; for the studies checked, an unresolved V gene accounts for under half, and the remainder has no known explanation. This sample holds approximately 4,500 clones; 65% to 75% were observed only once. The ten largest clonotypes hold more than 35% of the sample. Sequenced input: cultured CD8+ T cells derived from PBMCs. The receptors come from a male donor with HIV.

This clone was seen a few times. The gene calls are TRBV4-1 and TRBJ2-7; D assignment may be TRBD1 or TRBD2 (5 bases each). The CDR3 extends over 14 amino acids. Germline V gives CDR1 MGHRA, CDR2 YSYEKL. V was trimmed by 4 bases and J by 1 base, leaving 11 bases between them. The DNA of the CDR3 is TGCGCCAGCAGCCCCATAGGGGAGTCCTACGAGCAGTACTTC. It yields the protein CASSPIGESYEQYF.

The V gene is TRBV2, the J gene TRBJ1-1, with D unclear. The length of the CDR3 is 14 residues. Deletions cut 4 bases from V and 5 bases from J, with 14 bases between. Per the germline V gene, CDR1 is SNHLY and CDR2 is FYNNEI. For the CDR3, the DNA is TGTGCCAGCAGTGCACGGCAGGCGGCAACTGAAGCTTTCTTT. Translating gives CASSARQAATEAFF.

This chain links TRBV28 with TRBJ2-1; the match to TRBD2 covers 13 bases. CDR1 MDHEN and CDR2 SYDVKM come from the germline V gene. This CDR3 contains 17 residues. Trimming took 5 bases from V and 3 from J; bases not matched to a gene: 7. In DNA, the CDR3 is TGTGCCAGCAGTCCATGGACTAGCGGGAGTCTCTACAATGAGCAGTTCTTC. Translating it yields CASSPWTSGSLYNEQFF.

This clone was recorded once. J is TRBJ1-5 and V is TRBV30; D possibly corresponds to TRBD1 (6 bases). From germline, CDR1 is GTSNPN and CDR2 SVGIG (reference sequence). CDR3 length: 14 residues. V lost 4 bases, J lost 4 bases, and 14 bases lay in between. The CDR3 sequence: CAWTAGQTNQPQHF. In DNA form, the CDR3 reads TGTGCCTGGACCGCGGGACAAACTAATCAGCCCCAGCATTTT.

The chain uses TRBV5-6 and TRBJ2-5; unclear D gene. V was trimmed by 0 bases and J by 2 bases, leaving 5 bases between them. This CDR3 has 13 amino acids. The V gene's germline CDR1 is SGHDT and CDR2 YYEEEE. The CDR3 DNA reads TGTGCCAGCAGCTTGGGGGCGCAAGAGACCCAGTACTTC. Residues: CASSLGAQETQYF.

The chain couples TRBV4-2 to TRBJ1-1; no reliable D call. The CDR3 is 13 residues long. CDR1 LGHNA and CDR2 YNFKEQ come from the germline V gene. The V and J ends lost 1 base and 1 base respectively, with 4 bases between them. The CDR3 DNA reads TGTGCCAGCAGCCAAGTCGAGAACACTGAAGCTTTCTTT. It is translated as CASSQVENTEAFF.

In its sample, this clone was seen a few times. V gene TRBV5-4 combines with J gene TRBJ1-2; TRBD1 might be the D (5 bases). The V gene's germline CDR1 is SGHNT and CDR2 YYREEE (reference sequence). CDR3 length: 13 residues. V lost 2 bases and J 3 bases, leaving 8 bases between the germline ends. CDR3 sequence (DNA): TGTGCCAGCAGCTTTCGGGGGGACTATGGCTACACCTTC. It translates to CASSFRGDYGYTF.

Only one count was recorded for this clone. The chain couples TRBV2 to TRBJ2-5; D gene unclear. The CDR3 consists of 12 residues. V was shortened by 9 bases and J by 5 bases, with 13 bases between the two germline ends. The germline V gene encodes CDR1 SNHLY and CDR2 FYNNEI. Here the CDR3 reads CASRRQRETQYF. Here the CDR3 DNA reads TGTGCCAGTCGCCGCCAGAGGGAGACCCAGTACTTC.

The CDR3 region has the DNA TGTGCCAGCAGTTCAGACTCCTACGAGCAGTACTTC. As protein: CASSSDSYEQYF. The chain recombines TRBV28 with TRBJ2-7; D ambiguous. This CDR3 spans 12 amino acids. Germline CDR1 and CDR2: MDHEN and SYDVKM. Trimming stripped 4 bases from V and 0 bases from J, with 4 bases between. Full variable domain (rest looked up from reference TRBV28 and TRBJ2-7): DVKVTQSSRYLVKRTGEKVFLECVQDMDHENMFWYRQDPGLGLRLIYFSYDVKMKEKGDIPEGYSVSREKKERFSLILESASTNQTSMYLCASSSDSYEQYFGPGTRLTVT.

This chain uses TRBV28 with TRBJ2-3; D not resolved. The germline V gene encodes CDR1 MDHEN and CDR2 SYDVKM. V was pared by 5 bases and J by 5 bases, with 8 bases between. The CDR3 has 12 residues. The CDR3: CASSQTVDTQYF. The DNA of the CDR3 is TGTGCCAGCAGTCAGACTGTAGATACGCAGTATTTT. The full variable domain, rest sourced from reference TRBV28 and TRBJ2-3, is DVKVTQSSRYLVKRTGEKVFLECVQDMDHENMFWYRQDPGLGLRLIYFSYDVKMKEKGDIPEGYSVSREKKERFSLILESASTNQTSMYLCASSQTVDTQYFGPGTRLTVL.

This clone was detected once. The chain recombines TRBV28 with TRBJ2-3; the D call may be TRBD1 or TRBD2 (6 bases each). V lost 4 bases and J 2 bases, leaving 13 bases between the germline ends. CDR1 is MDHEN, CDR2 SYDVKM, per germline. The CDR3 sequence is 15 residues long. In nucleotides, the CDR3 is TGTGCCAGCAGTTACCTCGGGGGCCACACAGATACGCAGTATTTT. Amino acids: CASSYLGGHTDTQYF.

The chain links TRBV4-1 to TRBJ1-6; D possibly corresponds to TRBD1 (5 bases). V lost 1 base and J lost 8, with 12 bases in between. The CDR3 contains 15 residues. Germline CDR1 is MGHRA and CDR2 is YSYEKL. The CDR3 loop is CASSQVEGEYSPLHF. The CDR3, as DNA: TGCGCCAGCAGCCAAGTTGAAGGGGAGTATTCACCCCTCCACTTT.

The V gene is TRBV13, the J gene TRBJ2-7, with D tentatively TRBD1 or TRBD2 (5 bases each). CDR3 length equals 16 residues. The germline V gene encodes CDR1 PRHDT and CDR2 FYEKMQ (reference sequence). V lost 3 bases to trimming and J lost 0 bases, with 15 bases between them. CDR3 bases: TGTGCCAGCAGCTTGGGACCGCCGACTGCCTCCTACGAGCAGTACTTC. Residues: CASSLGPPTASYEQYF.

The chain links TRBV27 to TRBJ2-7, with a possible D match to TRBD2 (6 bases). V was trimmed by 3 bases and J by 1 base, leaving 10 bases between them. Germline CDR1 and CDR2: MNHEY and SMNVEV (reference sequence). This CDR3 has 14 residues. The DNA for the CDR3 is TGTGCCAGCAGTTTCTCCGGGGGATCCTACGAGCAGTACTTC. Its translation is CASSFSGGSYEQYF.

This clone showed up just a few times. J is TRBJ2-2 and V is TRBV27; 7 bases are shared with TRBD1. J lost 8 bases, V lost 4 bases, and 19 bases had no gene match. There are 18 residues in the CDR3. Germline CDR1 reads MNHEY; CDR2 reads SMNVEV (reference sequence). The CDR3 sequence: CASSSTTTSTGAVGELFF. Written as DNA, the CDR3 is TGTGCCAGCAGTTCAACAACAACGAGTACAGGGGCGGTGGGGGAGCTGTTTTTT.

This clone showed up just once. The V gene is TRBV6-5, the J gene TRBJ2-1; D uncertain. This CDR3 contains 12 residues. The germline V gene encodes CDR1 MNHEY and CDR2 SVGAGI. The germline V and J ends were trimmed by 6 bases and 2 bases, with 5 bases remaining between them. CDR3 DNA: TGTGCCAGCAGCCGACCCTACAATGAGCAGTTCTTC. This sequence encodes CASSRPYNEQFF.

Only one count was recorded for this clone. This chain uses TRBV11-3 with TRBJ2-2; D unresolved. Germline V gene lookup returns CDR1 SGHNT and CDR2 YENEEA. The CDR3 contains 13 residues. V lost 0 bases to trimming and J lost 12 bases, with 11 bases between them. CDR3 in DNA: TGTGCCAGCAGCTTAGAATCAAGTTCCAAGCTGTTTTTT. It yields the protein CASSLESSSKLFF. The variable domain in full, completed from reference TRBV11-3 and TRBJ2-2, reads EAGVVQSPRYKIIEKKQPVAFWCNPISGHNTLYWYLQNLGQGPELLIRYENEEAVDDSQLPKDRFSAERLKGVDSTLKIQPAELGDSAVYLCASSLESSSKLFFGEGSRLTVL.

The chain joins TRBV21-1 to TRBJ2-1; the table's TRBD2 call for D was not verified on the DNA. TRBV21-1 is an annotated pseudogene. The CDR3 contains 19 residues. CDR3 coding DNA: TGTGCCAGCAGCAAAGAACCCCGCTGCTTCATCGGGATCTACAATGAGCAGTTCTTC. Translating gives CASSKEPRCFIGIYNEQFF.

The CDR3 DNA sequence: TGTGCCAGCAGCCAAGCAGATACGCAGTATTTT. This codes for CASSQADTQYF. This rearrangement joins TRBV4-2 to TRBJ2-3; D is ambiguous. Germline V CDR1 and CDR2: LGHNA, YNFKEQ. CDR3 length: 11 amino acids. Trimming took off 1 base at V and 4 bases at J, with 0 bases between the two ends.

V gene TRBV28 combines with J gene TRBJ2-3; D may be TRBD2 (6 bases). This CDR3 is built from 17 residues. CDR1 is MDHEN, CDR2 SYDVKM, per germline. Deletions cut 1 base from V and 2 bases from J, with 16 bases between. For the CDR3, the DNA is TGTGCCAGCAGTTTATATGGGTTGGAGGGAAACACAGATACGCAGTATTTT. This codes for CASSLYGLEGNTDTQYF.

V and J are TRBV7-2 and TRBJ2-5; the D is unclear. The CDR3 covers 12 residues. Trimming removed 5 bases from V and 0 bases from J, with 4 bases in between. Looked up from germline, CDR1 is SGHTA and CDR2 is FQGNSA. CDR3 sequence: CASSGDQETQYF. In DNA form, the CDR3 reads TGTGCCAGCAGCGGGGACCAAGAGACCCAGTACTTC.

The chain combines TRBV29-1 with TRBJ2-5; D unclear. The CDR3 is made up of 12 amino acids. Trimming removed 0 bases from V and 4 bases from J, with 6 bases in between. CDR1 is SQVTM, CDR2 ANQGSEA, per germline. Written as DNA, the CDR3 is TGCAGCGTTGAAGATCTTATAGAGACCCAGTACTTC. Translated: CSVEDLIETQYF.

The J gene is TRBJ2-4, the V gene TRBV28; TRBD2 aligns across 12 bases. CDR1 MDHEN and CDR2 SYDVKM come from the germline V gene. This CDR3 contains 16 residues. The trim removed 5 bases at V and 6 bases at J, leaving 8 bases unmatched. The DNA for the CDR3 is TGTGCCAGCAGTACTTTGACTAGCGGGGGCATAAACATTCAGTACTTC. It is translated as CASSTLTSGGINIQYF.

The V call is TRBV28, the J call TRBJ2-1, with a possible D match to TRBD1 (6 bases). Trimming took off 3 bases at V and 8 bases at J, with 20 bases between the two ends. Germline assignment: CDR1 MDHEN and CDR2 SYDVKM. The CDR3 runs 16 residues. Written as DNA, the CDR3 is TGTGCCAGCAGTTTTTCGGTGGCAGGGGAGAGGGATGAGCAGTTCTTC. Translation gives CASSFSVAGERDEQFF.